The present T cell receptor (beta chain) was sequenced within a study of cytomegalovirus exposure and HLA in healthy donors. The germline gives CDR1 MNHEY, CDR2 SMNVEV (reference sequence). Trimming at V came to 7 bases and at J to 4 bases, leaving 6 bases not matched to a gene. This CDR3 has 15 amino acids. TCRdb's copy holds only in-frame clones and misses some; the assay was immunoSEQ multiplex PCR. The repertoire holds 86,000 or so clones, with almost 97% as singletons. Sequenced sample: PBMCs. The rearrangement joins TRBV27 to TRBJ2-1, with TRBD1 matching over 11 bases. The clonotype was recovered from a man between 18 and 29 years old in good health and CMV-seropositive. DNA for the CDR3: TGTGCCAGCACTCCCGGGGACAGGGGGTACAATGAGCAGTTCTTC. It yields the protein CASTPGDRGYNEQFF.